This T cell receptor beta chain was identified during a study of blood T cell repertoires in COVID-19. As handled by the study authors: From reference gene primer amplification, estimates of nucleated cell counts were derived. TCRdb keeps only in-frame clones here, not all; method: immunoSEQ multiplex PCR. The V and J calls and clone size come from that table; D and trimming were worked out from the DNA. The data show around 450,000 clones, 87% seen once. Cohorts were determined from participant-reported clinical history. The V segment lost 0 bases and the J segment 4 bases; nucleotides outside the gene matches: 4. CDR3 length equals 15 residues. Germline V gene data show CDR1 as SGHRS and CDR2 as YFSETQ.

This clonotype originated in a woman aged 18-30 years who had recovered from COVID-19. The sample was PBMCs or T cells enriched from blood (not recorded which). The chain joins TRBV5-1 to TRBJ2-7, with 10 nucleotides matching TRBD1. The CDR3 DNA follows: TGCGCCAGCAGCTTGGGCGGGACAGGGGTTTACGAGCAGTACTTC. Its translation: CASSLGGTGVYEQYF. Together with reference TRBV5-1 and TRBJ2-7, the CDR3 gives the full variable domain: KAGVTQTPRYLIKTRGQQVTLSCSPISGHRSVSWYQQTPGQGLQFLFEYFSETQRNKGNFPGRFSGRQFSNSRSEMNVSTLELGDSALYLCASSLGGTGVYEQYFGPGTRLTVT.